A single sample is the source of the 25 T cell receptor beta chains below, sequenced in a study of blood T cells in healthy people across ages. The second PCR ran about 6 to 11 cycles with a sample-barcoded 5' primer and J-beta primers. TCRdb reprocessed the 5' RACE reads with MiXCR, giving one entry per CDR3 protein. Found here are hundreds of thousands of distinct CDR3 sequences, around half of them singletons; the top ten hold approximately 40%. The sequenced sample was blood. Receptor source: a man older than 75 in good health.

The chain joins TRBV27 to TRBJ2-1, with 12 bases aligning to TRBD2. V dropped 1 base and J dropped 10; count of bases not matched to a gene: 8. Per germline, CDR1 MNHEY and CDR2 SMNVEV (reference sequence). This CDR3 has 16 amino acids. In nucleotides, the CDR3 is TGTGCCAGCAGTTTATTCCTAGCGGGAGGGCCAGGAGAGCAGTTCTTC. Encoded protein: CASSLFLAGGPGEQFF.

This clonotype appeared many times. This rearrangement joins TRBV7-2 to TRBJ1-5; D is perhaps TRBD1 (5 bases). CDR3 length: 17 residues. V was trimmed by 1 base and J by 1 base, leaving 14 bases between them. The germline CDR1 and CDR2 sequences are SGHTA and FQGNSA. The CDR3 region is CASSLVSASGSNQPQHF. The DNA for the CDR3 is TGTGCCAGCAGCTTAGTATCGGCGTCAGGGAGCAATCAGCCCCAGCATTTT.

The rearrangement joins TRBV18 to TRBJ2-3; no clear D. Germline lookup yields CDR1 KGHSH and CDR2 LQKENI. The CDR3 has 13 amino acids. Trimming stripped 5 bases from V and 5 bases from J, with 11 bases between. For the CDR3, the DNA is TGTGCCAGCTCAGGTGGAGTAGGAGATACGCAGTATTTT. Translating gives CASSGGVGDTQYF.

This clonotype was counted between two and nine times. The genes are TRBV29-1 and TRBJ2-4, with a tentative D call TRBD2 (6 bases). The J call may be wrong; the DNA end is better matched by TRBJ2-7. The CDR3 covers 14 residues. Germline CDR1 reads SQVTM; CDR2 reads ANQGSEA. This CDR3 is CSGRDGGGFYEQYF. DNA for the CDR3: TGCAGCGGCAGAGATGGGGGAGGTTTCTACGAGCAGTACTTC.

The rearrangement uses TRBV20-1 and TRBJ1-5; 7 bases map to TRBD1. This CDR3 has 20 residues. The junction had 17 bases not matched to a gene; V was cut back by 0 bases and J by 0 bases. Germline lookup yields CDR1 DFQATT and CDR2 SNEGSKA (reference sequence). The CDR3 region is CSAREFPRQGGRFSNQPQHF. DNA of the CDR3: TGCAGTGCTAGAGAGTTCCCGAGACAGGGAGGAAGGTTTAGCAATCAGCCCCAGCATTTT.

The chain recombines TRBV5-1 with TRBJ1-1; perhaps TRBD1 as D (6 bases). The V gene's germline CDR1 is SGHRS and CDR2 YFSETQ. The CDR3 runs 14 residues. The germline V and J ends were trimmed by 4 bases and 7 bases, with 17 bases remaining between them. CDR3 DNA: TGCGCCAGCAGCGAGGGGGGGACCGCTTATGAAGCTTTCTTT. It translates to CASSEGGTAYEAFF.

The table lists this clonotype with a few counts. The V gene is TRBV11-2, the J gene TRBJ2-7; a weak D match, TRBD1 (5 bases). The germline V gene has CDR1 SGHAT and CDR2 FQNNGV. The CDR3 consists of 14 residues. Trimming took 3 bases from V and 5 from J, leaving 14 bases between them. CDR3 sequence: CASSLGLAEDEQYF. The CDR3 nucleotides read TGTGCCAGCAGCTTGGGGCTCGCAGAGGACGAGCAGTACTTC.

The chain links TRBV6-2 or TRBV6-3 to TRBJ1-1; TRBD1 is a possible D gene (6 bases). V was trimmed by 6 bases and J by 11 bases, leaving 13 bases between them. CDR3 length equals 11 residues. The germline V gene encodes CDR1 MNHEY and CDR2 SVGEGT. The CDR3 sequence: CASRGGKGAFF. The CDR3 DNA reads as TGTGCCAGCAGGGGGGGCAAGGGGGCTTTCTTT.

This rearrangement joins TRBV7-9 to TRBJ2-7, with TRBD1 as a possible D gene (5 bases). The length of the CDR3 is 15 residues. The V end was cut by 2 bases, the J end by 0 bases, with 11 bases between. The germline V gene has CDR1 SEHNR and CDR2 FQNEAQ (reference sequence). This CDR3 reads CASSLPGPSSYEQYF. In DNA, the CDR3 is TGTGCCAGCAGCTTACCAGGGCCAAGCTCCTACGAGCAGTACTTC.

CDR3 region: CASSEPGNYGYTF. The CDR3 nucleotides are TGTGCCAGCAGTGAGCCAGGGAACTATGGCTACACCTTC. The rearrangement joins TRBV6-1 to TRBJ1-2; tentatively, D is TRBD1 (5 bases). Germline values: CDR1 MNHNS, CDR2 SASEGT. This CDR3 comprises 13 residues. Trimming cost V 3 bases and J 2 bases, with 7 bases left between them.

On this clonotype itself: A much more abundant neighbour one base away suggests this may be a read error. Here the CDR3 reads CSATSGNAQYF. In nucleotides, the CDR3 is TGCAGCGCTACGTCCGGGAACGCCCAGTACTTC. V usage is TRBV29-1 and J usage is TRBJ2-5, with D possibly matching TRBD2 (5 bases). Germline lookup yields CDR1 SQVTM and CDR2 ANQGSEA. The length of the CDR3 is 11 residues. V dropped 7 bases and J dropped 9 bases, with 15 bases sitting between them.

This chain's CDR3 is CSARTGPETQYF. The CDR3 DNA is TGCAGTGCTCGGACAGGGCCGGAGACCCAGTACTTC. V and J are TRBV20-1 and TRBJ2-5, with 8 bases lining up with TRBD1. Trimming took 5 bases from V and 5 from J; bases not matched to a gene: 4. The CDR3 spans 12 residues. Germline V gene data show CDR1 as DFQATT and CDR2 as SNEGSKA (reference sequence).

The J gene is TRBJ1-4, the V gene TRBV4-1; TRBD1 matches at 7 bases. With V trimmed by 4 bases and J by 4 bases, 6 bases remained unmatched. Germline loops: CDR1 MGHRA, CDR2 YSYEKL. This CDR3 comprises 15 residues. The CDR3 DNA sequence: TGCGCCAGCAGCCTTACCGACAGGGTTAATGAAAAACTGTTTTTT. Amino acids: CASSLTDRVNEKLFF.

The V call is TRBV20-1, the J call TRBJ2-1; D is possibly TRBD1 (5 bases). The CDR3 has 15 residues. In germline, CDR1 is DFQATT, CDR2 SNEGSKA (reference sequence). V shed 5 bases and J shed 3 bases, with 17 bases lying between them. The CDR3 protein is CSAERGHRSYNEQFF. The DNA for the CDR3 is TGCAGTGCTGAAAGGGGCCACAGGAGCTACAATGAGCAGTTCTTC.

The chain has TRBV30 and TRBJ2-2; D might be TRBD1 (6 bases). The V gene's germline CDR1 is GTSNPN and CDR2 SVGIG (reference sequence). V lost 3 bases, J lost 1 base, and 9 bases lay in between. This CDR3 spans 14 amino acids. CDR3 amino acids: CAWSQGQNTGELFF. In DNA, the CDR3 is TGTGCCTGGAGCCAGGGACAGAACACCGGGGAGCTGTTTTTT.

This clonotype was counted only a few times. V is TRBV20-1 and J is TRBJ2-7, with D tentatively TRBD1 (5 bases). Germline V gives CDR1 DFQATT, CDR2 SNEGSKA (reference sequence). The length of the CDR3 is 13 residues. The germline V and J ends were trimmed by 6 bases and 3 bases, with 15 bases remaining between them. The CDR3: CSARPDTNYEQYF. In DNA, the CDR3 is TGCAGTGCGCGGCCGGACACGAACTACGAGCAGTACTTC.

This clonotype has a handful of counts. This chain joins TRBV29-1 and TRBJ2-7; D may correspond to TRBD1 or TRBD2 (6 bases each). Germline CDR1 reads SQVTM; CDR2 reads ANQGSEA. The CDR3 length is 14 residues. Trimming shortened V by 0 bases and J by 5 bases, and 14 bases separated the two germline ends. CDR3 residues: CSVEDGGGTNEQYF. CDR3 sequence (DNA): TGCAGCGTTGAAGATGGAGGGGGTACCAACGAGCAGTACTTC.

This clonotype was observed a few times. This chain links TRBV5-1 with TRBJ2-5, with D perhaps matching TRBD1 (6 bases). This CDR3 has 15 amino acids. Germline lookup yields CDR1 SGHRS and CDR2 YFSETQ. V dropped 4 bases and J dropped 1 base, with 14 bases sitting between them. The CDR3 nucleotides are TGCGCCAGCAGCGCGGACAGTGCCATCCAAGAGACCCAGTACTTC. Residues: CASSADSAIQETQYF.

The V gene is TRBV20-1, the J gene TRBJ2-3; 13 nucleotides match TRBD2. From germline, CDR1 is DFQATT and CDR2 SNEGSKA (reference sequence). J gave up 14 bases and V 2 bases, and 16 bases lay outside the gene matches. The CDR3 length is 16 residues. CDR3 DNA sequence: TGCAGTGCTAGAAGAACCGGACTAGCGGGAGCCAGATACGCGTATTTT. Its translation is CSARRTGLAGARYAYF.

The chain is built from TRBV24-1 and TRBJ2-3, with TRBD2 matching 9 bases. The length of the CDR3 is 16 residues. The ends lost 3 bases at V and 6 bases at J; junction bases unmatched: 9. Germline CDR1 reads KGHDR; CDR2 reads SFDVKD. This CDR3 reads CATSDPGLAHDDTQYF. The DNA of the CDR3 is TGTGCCACCAGTGATCCCGGACTAGCGCATGATGATACGCAGTATTTT.

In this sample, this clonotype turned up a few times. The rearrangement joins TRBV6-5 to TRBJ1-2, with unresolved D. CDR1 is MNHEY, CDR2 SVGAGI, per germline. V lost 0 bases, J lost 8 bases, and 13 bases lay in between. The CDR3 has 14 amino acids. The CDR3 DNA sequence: TGTGCCAGCAGTTACTCGTCGGGGTCCGGCGGCTACACCTTC. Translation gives CASSYSSGSGGYTF.

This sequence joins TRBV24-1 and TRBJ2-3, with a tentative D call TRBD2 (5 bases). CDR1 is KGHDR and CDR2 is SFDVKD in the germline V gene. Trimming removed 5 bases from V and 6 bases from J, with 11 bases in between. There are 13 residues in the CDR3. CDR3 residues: CATSVATGDTQYF. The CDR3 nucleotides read TGTGCCACCAGTGTTGCCACGGGGGATACGCAGTATTTT.

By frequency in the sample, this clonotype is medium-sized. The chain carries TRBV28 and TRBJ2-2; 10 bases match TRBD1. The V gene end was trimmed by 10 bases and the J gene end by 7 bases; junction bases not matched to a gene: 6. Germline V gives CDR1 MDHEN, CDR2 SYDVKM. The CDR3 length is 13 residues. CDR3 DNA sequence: TGTGCCATCGGGGACAGGGGTATCGGGGAGCTGTTTTTT. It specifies CAIGDRGIGELFF.

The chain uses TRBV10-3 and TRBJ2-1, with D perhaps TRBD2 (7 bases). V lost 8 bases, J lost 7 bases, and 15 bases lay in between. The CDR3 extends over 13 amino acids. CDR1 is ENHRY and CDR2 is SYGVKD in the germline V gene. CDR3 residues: CAIWGGPENEQFF. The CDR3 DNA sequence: TGTGCCATCTGGGGGGGCCCCGAGAATGAGCAGTTCTTC.

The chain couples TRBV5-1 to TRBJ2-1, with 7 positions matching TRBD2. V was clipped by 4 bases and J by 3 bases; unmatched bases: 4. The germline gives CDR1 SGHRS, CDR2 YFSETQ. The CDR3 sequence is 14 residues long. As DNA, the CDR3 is TGCGCCAGCAGCGGGGGGGGAGACTACAATGAGCAGTTCTTC. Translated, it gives CASSGGGDYNEQFF.